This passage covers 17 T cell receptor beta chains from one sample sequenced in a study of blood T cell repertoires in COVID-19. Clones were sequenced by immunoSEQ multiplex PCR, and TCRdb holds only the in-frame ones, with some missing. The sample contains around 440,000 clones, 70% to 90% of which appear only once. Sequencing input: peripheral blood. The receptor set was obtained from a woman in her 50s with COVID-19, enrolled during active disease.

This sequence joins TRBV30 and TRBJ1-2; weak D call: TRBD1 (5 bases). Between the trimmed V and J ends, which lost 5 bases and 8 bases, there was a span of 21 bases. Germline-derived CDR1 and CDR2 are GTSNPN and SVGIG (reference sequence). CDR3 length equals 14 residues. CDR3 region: CAWLTGGGAGGYTF. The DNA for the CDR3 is TGTGCCTGGCTTACCGGAGGCGGGGCAGGGGGCTACACCTTC.

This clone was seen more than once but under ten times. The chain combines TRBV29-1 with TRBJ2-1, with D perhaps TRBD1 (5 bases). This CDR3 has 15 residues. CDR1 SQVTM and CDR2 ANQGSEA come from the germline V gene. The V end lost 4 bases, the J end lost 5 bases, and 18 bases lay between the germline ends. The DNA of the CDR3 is TGCAGCGTTGTTGGGCGTAAGGGGCCACACAATGAGCAGTTCTTC. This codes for CSVVGRKGPHNEQFF.

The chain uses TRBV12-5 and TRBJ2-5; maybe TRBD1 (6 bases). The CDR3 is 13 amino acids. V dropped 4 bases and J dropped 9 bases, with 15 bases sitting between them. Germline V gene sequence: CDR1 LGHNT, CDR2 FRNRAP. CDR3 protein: CASGSRNREAQYF. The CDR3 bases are TGTGCTAGTGGTTCGAGGAACAGGGAAGCCCAGTACTTC.

This CDR3 is CASRSLTGKNTEAFF. In DNA form, the CDR3 reads TGTGCCAGTAGGAGTCTGACAGGAAAGAACACTGAAGCTTTCTTT. The chain couples TRBV19 to TRBJ1-1, with D possibly being TRBD1 (6 bases). CDR1 is LNHDA and CDR2 is SQIVND in the germline V gene (reference sequence). There are 15 residues in the CDR3. Trimming stripped 6 bases from V and 1 base from J, with 15 bases between.

This CDR3 is CASSLSGGRVEEQFF. The CDR3 nucleotides read TGTGCCAGCAGCTTGTCGGGGGGCAGGGTTGAGGAGCAGTTCTTC. The V and J genes are TRBV11-2 and TRBJ2-1; tentative D call: TRBD2 (7 bases). This CDR3 has 15 residues. V was pared by 3 bases and J by 10 bases, with 19 bases between. CDR1 and CDR2 (germline): SGHAT, FQNNGV.

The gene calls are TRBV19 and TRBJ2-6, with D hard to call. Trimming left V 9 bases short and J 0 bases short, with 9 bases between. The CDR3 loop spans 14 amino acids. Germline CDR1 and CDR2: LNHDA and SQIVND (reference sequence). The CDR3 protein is CASQESSGANVLTF. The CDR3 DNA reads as TGTGCCAGCCAAGAGAGCTCTGGGGCCAACGTCCTGACTTTC.

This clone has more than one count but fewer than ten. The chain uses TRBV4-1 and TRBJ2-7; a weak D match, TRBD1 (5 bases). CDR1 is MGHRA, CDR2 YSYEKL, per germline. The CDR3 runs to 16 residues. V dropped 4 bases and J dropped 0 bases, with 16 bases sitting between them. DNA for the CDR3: TGCGCCAGCAGCCGTATGGACACTCCATTCTCCTACGAGCAGTACTTC. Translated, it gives CASSRMDTPFSYEQYF.

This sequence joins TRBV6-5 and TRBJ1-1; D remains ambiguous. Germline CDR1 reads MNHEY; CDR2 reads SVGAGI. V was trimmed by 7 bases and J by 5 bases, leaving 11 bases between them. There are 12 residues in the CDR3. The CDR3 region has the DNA TGTGCCAGCACCACAAGAGGGACTGAAGCTTTCTTT. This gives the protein CASTTRGTEAFF.

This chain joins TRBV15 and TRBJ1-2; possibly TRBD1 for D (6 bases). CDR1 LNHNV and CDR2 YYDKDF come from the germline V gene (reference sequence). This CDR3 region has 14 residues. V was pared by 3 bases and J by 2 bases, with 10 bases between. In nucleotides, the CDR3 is TGTGCCACCAGCAGCGGGACACCGAACTATGGCTACACCTTC. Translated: CATSSGTPNYGYTF.

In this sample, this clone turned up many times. The CDR3 is CASSRNRVLSYGYTF. The CDR3 DNA reads as TGTGCCAGCAGCCGGAACAGGGTTTTGAGCTATGGCTACACCTTC. This sequence joins TRBV3-1 (or the pseudogene TRBV3-2) and TRBJ1-2, with TRBD1 as a possible D gene (6 bases). The V gene lost 4 bases and the J gene lost 4 bases, with 16 bases spanning the gap. CDR3 length equals 15 residues. The germline CDR1 and CDR2 sequences are LGHDT and YNNKEL (reference sequence).

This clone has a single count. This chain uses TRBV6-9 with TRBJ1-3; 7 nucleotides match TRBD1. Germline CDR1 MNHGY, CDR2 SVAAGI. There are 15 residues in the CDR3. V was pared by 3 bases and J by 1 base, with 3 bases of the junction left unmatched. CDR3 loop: CASSYRDRSGNTIYF. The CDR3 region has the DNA TGTGCCAGCAGTTACCGGGACAGATCTGGAAACACCATATATTTT.

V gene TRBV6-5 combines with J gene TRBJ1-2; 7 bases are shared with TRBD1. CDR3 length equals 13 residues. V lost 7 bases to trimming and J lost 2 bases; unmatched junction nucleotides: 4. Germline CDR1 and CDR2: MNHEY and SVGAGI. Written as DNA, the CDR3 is TGTGCCAGCAACGAACAGGGGAACTATGGCTACACCTTC. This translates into CASNEQGNYGYTF.

CDR3 protein: CASSDGTEDIQYF. The CDR3, as DNA: TGTGCCAGCAGTGATGGGACAGAGGACATTCAGTACTTC. The V call is TRBV6-4, the J call TRBJ2-4, with TRBD1 matching over 7 bases. Germline V gene sequence: CDR1 MRHNA, CDR2 SNTAGT. The J segment lost 8 bases and the V segment lost 3 bases, leaving 4 bases of the junction unmatched. The CDR3 runs 13 residues.

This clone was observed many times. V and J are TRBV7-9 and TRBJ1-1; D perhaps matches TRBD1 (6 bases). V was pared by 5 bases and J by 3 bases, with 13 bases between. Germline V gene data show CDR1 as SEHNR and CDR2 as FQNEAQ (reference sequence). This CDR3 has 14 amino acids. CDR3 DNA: TGTGCCAGCAGCCATGGACAGATAGACACTGAAGCTTTCTTT. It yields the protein CASSHGQIDTEAFF. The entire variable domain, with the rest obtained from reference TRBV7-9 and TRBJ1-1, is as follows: DTGVSQNPRHKITKRGQNVTFRCDPISEHNRLYWYRQTLGQGPEFLTYFQNEAQLEKSRLLSDRFSAERPKGSFSTLEIQRTEQGDSAMYLCASSHGQIDTEAFFGQGTRLTVV.

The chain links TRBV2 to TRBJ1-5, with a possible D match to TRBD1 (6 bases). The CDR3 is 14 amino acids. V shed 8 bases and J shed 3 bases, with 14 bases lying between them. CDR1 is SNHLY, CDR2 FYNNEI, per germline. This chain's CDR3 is CASSRQGFNQPQHF. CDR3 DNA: TGTGCCAGCTCTCGTCAGGGGTTCAATCAGCCCCAGCATTTT.

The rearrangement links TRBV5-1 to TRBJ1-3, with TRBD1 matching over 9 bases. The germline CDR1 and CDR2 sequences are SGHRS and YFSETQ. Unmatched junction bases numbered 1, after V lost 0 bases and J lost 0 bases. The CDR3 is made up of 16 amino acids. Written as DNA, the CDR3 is TGCGCCAGCAGCTTGGGGGGACAGGGCTCTGGAAACACCATATATTTT. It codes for CASSLGGQGSGNTIYF.

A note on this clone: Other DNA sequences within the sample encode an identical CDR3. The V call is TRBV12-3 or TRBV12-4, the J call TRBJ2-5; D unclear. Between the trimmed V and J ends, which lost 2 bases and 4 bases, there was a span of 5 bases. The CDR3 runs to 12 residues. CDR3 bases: TGTGCCAGCAGTTTACGTCGAGAGACCCAGTACTTC. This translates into CASSLRRETQYF.